These 28 T cell receptor beta chains came from one sample sequenced in a study of T cell repertoires in cytomegalovirus infection. TCRdb called the reads again in MiXCR, with one record for every CDR3 protein. The sample has some 200,000 distinct CDR3 sequences; about 21% are singletons. The specimen was PBMCs. The source is a human donor in good health (CMV status not recorded). Some clones in this sample may be carry-over from other donors' samples.

Ten or more counts support this clonotype. The chain combines TRBV6-1 with TRBJ2-1, with D hard to call. This CDR3 comprises 13 residues. Germline V gene sequence: CDR1 MNHNS, CDR2 SASEGT. The V and J ends lost 5 bases and 5 bases respectively, with 10 bases between them. CDR3 DNA sequence: TGTGCCAGCAGTTATGGGCCGCACAATGAGCAGTTCTTC. Translation: CASSYGPHNEQFF.

The genes are TRBV30 and TRBJ1-5; no reliable D call. Germline-derived CDR1 and CDR2 are GTSNPN and SVGIG (reference sequence). V was cut by 0 bases and J by 3 bases, with 6 bases left in between. The CDR3 has 13 amino acids. The CDR3, as DNA: TGTGCCTGGAGTGTACTGAACAATCAGCCCCAGCATTTT. This translates into CAWSVLNNQPQHF.

The rearrangement uses TRBV19 and TRBJ2-1; TRBD2 might be the D (6 bases). V lost 1 base and J lost 10, with 8 bases in between. The CDR3 covers 12 residues. The germline gives CDR1 LNHDA, CDR2 SQIVND (reference sequence). CDR3 nucleotides: TGTGCCAGTAGTATAGGACTAGTGGAGCAGTTCTTC. Protein sequence: CASSIGLVEQFF.

This chain uses TRBV12-3 or TRBV12-4 with TRBJ1-5; a weak D match, TRBD1 (6 bases). This CDR3 comprises 16 residues. The V end lost 4 bases, the J end lost 5 bases, and 18 bases lay between the germline ends. The CDR3 protein is CASSSRGQLSDQPQHF. The CDR3 coding sequence is TGTGCCAGCAGTTCCCGAGGACAGTTAAGTGATCAGCCCCAGCATTTT.

This clonotype was detected ten times or more. This sequence joins TRBV7-8 and TRBJ1-1; no clear D gene. Germline V gives CDR1 SGHVS, CDR2 FQNEAQ. This CDR3 contains 14 residues. V was shortened by 5 bases and J by 6 bases, with 16 bases between the two germline ends. CDR3: CASSPVLAGPEAFF. As DNA, the CDR3 is TGTGCCAGCAGCCCGGTTTTAGCCGGTCCTGAAGCTTTCTTT.

CDR3 nucleotide sequence: TGTGCCAGCAGTTCCACCGGCCAGTTAGCGAACACCGGGGAGCTGTTTTTT. As protein: CASSSTGQLANTGELFF. The V call is TRBV2, the J call TRBJ2-2; D call uncertain. In germline, CDR1 is SNHLY, CDR2 FYNNEI. Trimming stripped 5 bases from V and 0 bases from J, with 16 bases between. CDR3 size: 17 residues.

This clonotype has more than one count but fewer than ten. The V call is TRBV20-1, the J call TRBJ1-1; no definite D call. Trimming left V 3 bases short and J 6 bases short, with 8 bases between. Looked up from germline, CDR1 is DFQATT and CDR2 is SNEGSKA (reference sequence). The CDR3 has 11 amino acids. The CDR3 loop reads CSASPGAEAFF. CDR3 DNA: TGCAGTGCTAGTCCTGGCGCTGAAGCTTTCTTT.

There are a few counts of this clonotype. The chain links TRBV5-1 to TRBJ1-2, with 12 bases that match TRBD1. Germline trimming cut 4 bases from V and 6 bases from J; bases unmatched to any gene: 4. The CDR3 has 14 residues. Germline V gene sequence: CDR1 SGHRS, CDR2 YFSETQ. The CDR3 region has the DNA TGCGCCAGCAGCCCTGGGACAGGGGGCAATGGCTACACCTTC. This codes for CASSPGTGGNGYTF.

This clonotype was recorded at least ten times. CDR3 amino acids: CASSLSMGVRAGGHYEQYF. CDR3 coding DNA: TGTGCCAGCAGTTTATCTATGGGGGTTAGAGCGGGAGGGCACTACGAGCAGTACTTC. The chain is built from TRBV12-3 or TRBV12-4 and TRBJ2-7, with 10 positions matching TRBD2. The CDR3 is made up of 19 amino acids. V shed 2 bases, J shed 3 bases, and the junction held 16 bases outside the gene matches.

The chain carries TRBV19 and TRBJ1-2; D perhaps matches TRBD1 (6 bases). The CDR3 extends over 14 amino acids. Germline values: CDR1 LNHDA, CDR2 SQIVND (reference sequence). V was trimmed by 3 bases and J by 7 bases, leaving 15 bases between them. The CDR3 loop reads CASSITGLASGYTF. DNA of the CDR3: TGTGCCAGTAGTATTACAGGGCTCGCCAGTGGCTACACCTTC.

A few counts support this clonotype. The chain employs TRBV25-1 and TRBJ2-1, with 10 positions matching TRBD2. The V gene end was trimmed by 3 bases and the J gene end by 3 bases; junction bases not matched to a gene: 11. CDR1 MGHDK and CDR2 SYGVNS come from the germline V gene. The length of the CDR3 is 18 residues. CDR3 sequence (DNA): TGTGCCAGCAGTGATGCACAACCCGGACTAGCGGACTACAATGAGCAGTTCTTC. Its translation is CASSDAQPGLADYNEQFF. The whole variable domain, remainder taken from reference TRBV25-1 and TRBJ2-1, is EADIYQTPRYLVIGTGKKITLECSQTMGHDKMYWYQQDPGMELHLIHYSYGVNSTEKGDLSSESTVSRIRTEHFPLTLESARPSHTSQYLCASSDAQPGLADYNEQFFGPGTRLTVL.

This clonotype was observed at least ten times. This chain links TRBV4-2 with TRBJ2-5; 13 positions match TRBD2. Germline V gives CDR1 LGHNA, CDR2 YNFKEQ. The CDR3 covers 18 residues. The V segment lost 0 bases and the J segment 2 bases; nucleotides outside the gene matches: 6. CDR3 in amino acids: CASSQDLGTSGKQETQYF. CDR3 bases: TGTGCCAGCAGCCAAGATCTGGGGACTAGCGGGAAACAAGAGACCCAGTACTTC.

The CDR3 loop is CASSSRDGGPAFF. DNA for the CDR3: TGTGCCAGCAGCTCGAGGGATGGGGGGCCAGCTTTCTTT. The rearrangement uses TRBV7-6 and TRBJ1-1, with D perhaps TRBD1 (6 bases). Per germline, CDR1 SGHVS and CDR2 FNYEAQ. The CDR3 runs to 13 residues. Trimming pared 4 bases from V and 10 bases from J, leaving 16 bases between.

This clonotype turned up a few times. This sequence joins TRBV28 and TRBJ1-4, with 7 bases matching TRBD1. V lost 5 bases and J lost 7; bases outside the gene matches: 7. Germline CDR1 is MDHEN and CDR2 is SYDVKM. The CDR3 totals 14 residues. The CDR3 bases are TGTGCCAGCAGTAACAGGGGCCACTCTGAAAAACTGTTTTTT. Protein: CASSNRGHSEKLFF.

Ten or more counts support this clonotype. V and J are TRBV5-1 and TRBJ2-1; 7 bases align to TRBD2. CDR1 and CDR2 (germline): SGHRS, YFSETQ. The CDR3 extends over 16 amino acids. The V and J ends lost 4 bases and 4 bases, in that order; junction bases with no gene match: 11. DNA of the CDR3: TGCGCCAGCAGCCAACCCCTAAGCGGGGTATACAATGAGCAGTTCTTC. It codes for CASSQPLSGVYNEQFF.

This clonotype was seen a few times. The gene calls are TRBV6-5 and TRBJ1-1; possible D gene TRBD1, 6 bases. The ends were cut back, 7 bases at V and 5 bases at J, with 17 bases in the middle. The length of the CDR3 is 14 residues. CDR1 is MNHEY and CDR2 is SVGAGI in the germline V gene. The DNA of the CDR3 is TGTGCCAGCACCCCTGACAGGTCCGCGACTGAAGCTTTCTTT. Protein sequence: CASTPDRSATEAFF.

The chain has TRBV19 and TRBJ1-1; D is undetermined. The CDR3 has 12 residues. Trimming shortened V by 10 bases and J by 1 base, and 10 bases separated the two germline ends. Germline V gene data show CDR1 as LNHDA and CDR2 as SQIVND (reference sequence). The CDR3, as DNA: TGTGCCATTAAAGGACGGAACACTGAAGCTTTCTTT. Protein: CAIKGRNTEAFF.

This clonotype was detected a few times. This chain links TRBV14 with TRBJ1-2; 9 bases are a match to TRBD1. The germline CDR1 and CDR2 sequences are SGHDN and FVKESK. V was pared by 2 bases and J by 4 bases, with 5 bases of the junction left unmatched. This CDR3 has 15 residues. The CDR3 nucleotides read TGTGCCAGCAGCCAAATAACAGGGGGCGTCTATGGCTACACCTTC. Its protein is CASSQITGGVYGYTF.

The V call is TRBV19, the J call TRBJ1-5, with 8 bases identical to TRBD1. The CDR3 covers 18 residues. Per germline, CDR1 LNHDA and CDR2 SQIVND (reference sequence). J was trimmed by 1 base and V by 8 bases; bases with no gene match: 16. The CDR3 spells CASHGPSRGQGSNQPQHF. The CDR3 coding sequence is TGTGCCAGTCATGGACCGTCCAGGGGGCAGGGGAGCAATCAGCCCCAGCATTTT.

This clonotype was seen a few times. The gene calls are TRBV7-2 and TRBJ2-2; D is possibly TRBD2 (5 bases). V gave up 2 bases and J gave up 5 bases, with 6 bases separating them. The CDR3 extends over 13 amino acids. CDR1 and CDR2 from the germline V gene are SGHTA and FQGNSA. This chain's CDR3 is CASSLRETGELFF. DNA for the CDR3: TGTGCCAGCAGCTTAAGGGAGACCGGGGAGCTGTTTTTT.

This clonotype turned up a few times. The V gene is TRBV7-2, the J gene TRBJ2-2; no firm D call. Germline V gene sequence: CDR1 SGHTA, CDR2 FQGNSA. The CDR3 consists of 17 residues. Trimming removed 0 bases at V and 4 bases at J, with 15 bases between. CDR3: CASSLAGQTIITGELFF. The CDR3 coding sequence is TGTGCCAGCAGCTTAGCGGGCCAGACAATAATCACCGGGGAGCTGTTTTTT.

This clonotype was counted only a few times. The chain is built from TRBV5-6 and TRBJ2-4; 15 bases line up with TRBD2. Looked up from germline, CDR1 is SGHDT and CDR2 is YYEEEE. The CDR3 runs to 21 residues. With 3 bases clipped from V and 1 base from J, the junction kept 14 bases outside the gene matches. The CDR3 nucleotides are TGTGCCAGCAGCTCGGTTATGTTTGGACTAGCGGGAGGGCCGGCCAAAAACATTCAGTACTTC. This encodes CASSSVMFGLAGGPAKNIQYF.

The chain is built from TRBV6-2 or TRBV6-3 and TRBJ1-4; D remains unclear. Germline CDR1 and CDR2: MNHEY and SVGEGT. With 6 bases removed from V and 6 bases from J, the gap between germline ends came to 14 bases. The CDR3 consists of 14 residues. The CDR3 loop is CASRPHSWDEKLFF. In nucleotides, the CDR3 is TGTGCCAGCAGACCACACTCATGGGATGAAAAACTGTTTTTT.

This clonotype came up a few times. This rearrangement joins TRBV6-2 or TRBV6-3 to TRBJ1-2, with D hard to call. Trimming took off 2 bases at V and 3 bases at J, with 19 bases between the two ends. This CDR3 contains 17 residues. Germline values: CDR1 MNHEY, CDR2 SVGEGT. The DNA for the CDR3 is TGTGCCAGCAGTTACGCGATAGAAGACTATTTGGACTATGGCTACACCTTC. Translation: CASSYAIEDYLDYGYTF.

This rearrangement joins TRBV4-2 to TRBJ2-7, with D possibly being TRBD2 (5 bases). The V and J ends lost 2 bases and 7 bases respectively, with 18 bases between them. The CDR3 extends over 15 amino acids. The germline V gene encodes CDR1 LGHNA and CDR2 YNFKEQ. The CDR3 loop reads CASSQRERGLREQYF. The CDR3 DNA is TGTGCCAGCAGCCAAAGGGAGAGAGGCTTGAGGGAGCAGTACTTC.

This clonotype was observed a handful of times. The chain is built from TRBV6-2 or TRBV6-3 and TRBJ1-1; D gene uncertain. The CDR3 is 11 amino acids. Germline loops: CDR1 MNHEY, CDR2 SVGEGT. Trimming stripped 3 bases from V and 11 bases from J, with 10 bases between. As DNA, the CDR3 is TGTGCCAGCAGTTATACGGCCGTGGCTTTCTTT. This translates into CASSYTAVAFF.

This clonotype has a handful of counts. The chain recombines TRBV7-2 with TRBJ2-3; 16 nucleotides line up with TRBD2. The V gene end was trimmed by 3 bases and the J gene end by 8 bases; junction bases not matched to a gene: 8. Germline CDR1 and CDR2: SGHTA and FQGNSA. The CDR3 runs 17 residues. CDR3 in amino acids: CASSLLAGTSGGGTQYF. In nucleotides, the CDR3 is TGTGCCAGCAGCTTGCTCGCCGGGACTAGCGGGGGGGGTACGCAGTATTTT.

Many counts were recorded for this clonotype. The chain uses TRBV29-1 and TRBJ1-1; no reliable D call. The CDR3 loop spans 17 amino acids. Germline-derived CDR1 and CDR2 are SQVTM and ANQGSEA. V dropped 3 bases and J dropped 1 base, with 21 bases sitting between them. CDR3 amino acids: CSVEGDFLRQPNTEAFF. The CDR3 DNA reads TGCAGCGTTGAGGGTGATTTTTTACGACAACCGAACACTGAAGCTTTCTTT.